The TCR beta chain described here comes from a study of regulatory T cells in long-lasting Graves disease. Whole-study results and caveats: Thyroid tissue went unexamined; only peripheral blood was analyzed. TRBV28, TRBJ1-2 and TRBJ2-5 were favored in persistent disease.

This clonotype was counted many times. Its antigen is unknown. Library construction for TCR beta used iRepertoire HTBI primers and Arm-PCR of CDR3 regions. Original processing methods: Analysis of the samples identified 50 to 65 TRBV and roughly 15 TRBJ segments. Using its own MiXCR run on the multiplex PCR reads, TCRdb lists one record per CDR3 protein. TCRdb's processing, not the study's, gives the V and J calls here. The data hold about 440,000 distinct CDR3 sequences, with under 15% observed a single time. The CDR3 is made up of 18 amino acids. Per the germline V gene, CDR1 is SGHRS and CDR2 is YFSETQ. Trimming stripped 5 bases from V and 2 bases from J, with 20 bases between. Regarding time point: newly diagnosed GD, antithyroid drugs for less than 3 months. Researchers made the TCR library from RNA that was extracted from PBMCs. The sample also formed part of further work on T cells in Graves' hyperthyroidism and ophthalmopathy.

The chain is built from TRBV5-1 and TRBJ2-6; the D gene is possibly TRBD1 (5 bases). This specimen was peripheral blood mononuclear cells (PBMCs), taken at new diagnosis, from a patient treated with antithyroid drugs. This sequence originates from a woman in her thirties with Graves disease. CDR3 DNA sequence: TGCGCCAGCAGGCCGTTAGAAGGGGTTGGGGCTGGGGCCAACGTCCTGACTTTC. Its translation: CASRPLEGVGAGANVLTF. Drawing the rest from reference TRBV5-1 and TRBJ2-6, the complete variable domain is KAGVTQTPRYLIKTRGQQVTLSCSPISGHRSVSWYQQTPGQGLQFLFEYFSETQRNKGNFPGRFSGRQFSNSRSEMNVSTLELGDSALYLCASRPLEGVGAGANVLTFGAGSRLTVL.